This T cell receptor (beta chain) was obtained from a study of shared clonotypes between healthy human individuals. Study conclusions and caveats: Limited genetic and exposure-history diversity came from having few donors.

Produced via immunoSEQ multiplex PCR; TCRdb's table is partial and in-frame only. The table records millions of clones, around 96% of them present only once. As regards this clone: The antigen remains unidentified.

Positively selected for CCR7, the CD45RO-negative cells used as naive CD8 cells excluded terminally differentiated effector memory CD45RA+ cells. There are 14 residues in the CDR3. The ends were cut back, 2 bases at V and 4 bases at J, with 12 bases in the middle. Germline V CDR1 and CDR2: GTSNPN, SVGIG (reference sequence). The sequence was collected from a man younger than 35 in good health. The material sequenced was naive CD8+ T cells sorted from blood. The chain employs TRBV30 and TRBJ1-5; D gene unclear. The CDR3 DNA sequence: TGTGCCTGGAGTTTGCGGGCGGAGAATCAGCCCCAGCATTTT. This encodes CAWSLRAENQPQHF. The whole variable domain, filled in from reference TRBV30 and TRBJ1-5, reads SQTIHQWPATLVQPVGSPLSLECTVEGTSNPNLYWYRQAAGRGLQLLFYSVGIGQISSEVPQNLSASRPQDRQFILSSKKLLLSDSGFYLCAWSLRAENQPQHFGDGTRLSIL.